This TCR beta chain was sequenced for a study of shared clonotypes between healthy human individuals. The data were produced by immunoSEQ multiplex PCR, yet TCRdb's version contains in-frame clones alone and is incomplete. The table lists under 850,000 clones, nearly 95% of them singletons. Naive-designated CD8 cells lacked CD45RO, were positively enriched for CCR7, and omitted terminally differentiated effector memory CD45RA+ cells. CDR3 length equals 12 residues. Germline CDR1 is KGHSY and CDR2 is FQNENV. Trimming took 3 bases from V and 8 from J; bases not matched to a gene: 1. About this clone itself: Antigen specificity is unknown.

Study results and limitations: Shared clonotypes across all four donors exceeded non-shared ones in generation probability.

The chain has TRBV16 and TRBJ2-1; 7 bases map to TRBD1. Sequenced: naive CD8+ T cells sorted from blood. This receptor was identified in a man aged 25 to 45 in good health. The CDR3 spells CASSQTGYEQFF. Here the CDR3 DNA reads TGTGCCAGCAGCCAGACAGGGTATGAGCAGTTCTTC.